This T cell receptor (beta chain) was documented in a study of blood T cell repertoires in COVID-19. The overall study: The United States, Italy and Spain supplied acute and convalescent COVID-19 samples.

The CDR3 consists of 18 residues. Germline-derived CDR1 and CDR2 are SQVTM and ANQGSEA. V dropped 5 bases and J dropped 0; count of bases not matched to a gene: 14. In the original analysis: From reference gene primer amplification, estimates of nucleated cell counts were derived. Repertoires were generated with immunoSEQ multiplex PCR, while TCRdb's copy carries only in-frame clones and drops some. That table is the source of V, J and clone size, and D and trimming were worked out from the DNA. The sample consists of more than 95,000 clones, roughly 79% of them appearing once. The sequencing input was peripheral blood. This TCR came from a man in his sixties or seventies with active or convalescent COVID-19. The chain employs TRBV29-1 and TRBJ2-1; 9 bases fit TRBD1. The CDR3 DNA sequence: TGCAGCGTTTTGGATACAGGGGGCTCCGTCGGCTCCTACAATGAGCAGTTCTTC. It specifies CSVLDTGGSVGSYNEQFF.